The 22 T cell receptor beta chains below were found in one sample sequenced in a study of cytomegalovirus exposure and HLA in healthy donors. PCR employed 60 Vbeta and 13 Jbeta primers. Generated by immunoSEQ multiplex PCR, the TCRdb table keeps only in-frame clones and is missing some. The sample carries roughly 190,000 clones, roughly 80% recorded once. Sequencing was carried out using PBMCs. These receptors all stem from a woman younger than 30 in good health and CMV-seronegative.

This clone turned up a few times. This chain's CDR3 is CASSRGAQTYEQYF. The CDR3 coding sequence is TGTGCCAGCTCTAGGGGTGCTCAGACCTACGAGCAGTACTTC. The chain recombines TRBV18 with TRBJ2-7, with TRBD1 as a possible D gene (5 bases). The CDR3 has 14 amino acids. V was clipped by 6 bases and J by 2 bases, with 14 bases between them. In germline, CDR1 is KGHSH, CDR2 LQKENI.

The chain recombines TRBV7-9 with TRBJ2-7; 12 bases align to TRBD2. This CDR3 is 18 amino acids long. The ends lost 10 bases at V and 4 bases at J; junction bases unmatched: 20. Per the germline V gene, CDR1 is SEHNR and CDR2 is FQNEAQ (reference sequence). The CDR3: CAILWVSTTTSGSYEQYF. CDR3 nucleotide sequence: TGTGCCATCCTGTGGGTGTCGACAACGACTAGCGGGAGTTACGAGCAGTACTTC.

The V call is TRBV2, the J call TRBJ2-5; D is perhaps TRBD2 (5 bases). The CDR3 covers 14 residues. With 1 base removed from V and 1 base from J, the gap between germline ends came to 7 bases. CDR1 and CDR2 (germline): SNHLY, FYNNEI. The CDR3 nucleotides read TGTGCCAGCAGTGAAGAAAGCGGCCAAGAGACCCAGTACTTC. Amino acid sequence: CASSEESGQETQYF.

The chain has TRBV7-8 and TRBJ1-1; D is undetermined. V lost 3 bases to trimming and J lost 1 base, with 12 bases between them. Germline V gives CDR1 SGHVS, CDR2 FQNEAQ. The CDR3 loop spans 15 amino acids. CDR3: CASSFPRNTNTEAFF. In DNA, the CDR3 is TGTGCCAGCAGCTTCCCCCGTAACACGAACACTGAAGCTTTCTTT.

V usage is TRBV5-1 and J usage is TRBJ2-1; the D is unclear. Per the germline V gene, CDR1 is SGHRS and CDR2 is YFSETQ. CDR3 length: 14 residues. V was trimmed by 2 bases and J by 1 base, leaving 7 bases between them. Here the CDR3 reads CASSFNPSYNEQFF. The CDR3 nucleotides read TGCGCCAGCAGCTTTAATCCTTCCTACAATGAGCAGTTCTTC.

The gene calls are TRBV7-9 and TRBJ2-7, with D possibly matching TRBD1 (6 bases). Germline V gene data show CDR1 as SEHNR and CDR2 as FQNEAQ (reference sequence). The CDR3 loop spans 13 amino acids. The V end lost 5 bases, the J end lost 6 bases, and 14 bases lay between the germline ends. The chain's CDR3 is CASSAQGLSEQYV. In nucleotides, the CDR3 is TGTGCCAGCAGCGCTCAGGGGTTAAGCGAGCAGTACGTC.

V and J are TRBV4-2 and TRBJ1-1; no clear D gene. Looked up from germline, CDR1 is LGHNA and CDR2 is YNFKEQ. The CDR3 extends over 13 amino acids. With 0 bases removed from V and 3 bases from J, the gap between germline ends came to 5 bases. The CDR3 DNA reads as TGTGCCAGCAGCCAAGACCCCGACACTGAAGCTTTCTTT. Residues: CASSQDPDTEAFF.

This clone has at least ten counts. CDR3 coding DNA: TGTGCCTGGAGCCGGCTAGGGGCTGAAGCTTTCTTT. Its translation is CAWSRLGAEAFF. The chain joins TRBV30 to TRBJ1-1; D is perhaps TRBD1 (5 bases). V was trimmed by 3 bases and J by 6 bases, leaving 11 bases between them. The germline CDR1 and CDR2 sequences are GTSNPN and SVGIG (reference sequence). CDR3 length: 12 residues.

The V call is TRBV29-1, the J call TRBJ2-5; D possibly corresponds to TRBD1 (6 bases). Trimming removed 0 bases from V and 10 bases from J, with 12 bases in between. This CDR3 region has 12 residues. Per the germline V gene, CDR1 is SQVTM and CDR2 is ANQGSEA. CDR3 residues: CSVEEGRQVQYF. The CDR3 region has the DNA TGCAGCGTTGAAGAAGGCCGACAGGTCCAGTACTTC.

The chain carries TRBV5-1 and TRBJ2-3, with 7 bases matching TRBD2. V gave up 2 bases and J gave up 5 bases; unmatched junction bases: 14. CDR1 is SGHRS, CDR2 YFSETQ, per germline. The CDR3 covers 17 residues. CDR3 amino acids: CASSLVWSGVRGDTQYF. CDR3 nucleotides: TGCGCCAGCAGCTTAGTTTGGAGCGGGGTACGTGGAGATACGCAGTATTTT.

The chain carries TRBV27 and TRBJ1-5; D perhaps matches TRBD1 (5 bases). CDR1 and CDR2 from the germline V gene are MNHEY and SMNVEV (reference sequence). This CDR3 has 14 residues. V lost 6 bases and J lost 4, with 13 bases in between. The CDR3 sequence: CASSGVGVNQPQHF. In nucleotides, the CDR3 is TGTGCCAGCAGCGGAGTAGGGGTAAATCAGCCCCAGCATTTT.

The V call is TRBV6-1, the J call TRBJ1-1; the D gene is possibly TRBD1 (6 bases). The germline V gene has CDR1 MNHNS and CDR2 SASEGT. The CDR3 extends over 13 amino acids. The germline V and J ends were trimmed by 10 bases and 4 bases, with 16 bases remaining between them. Written as DNA, the CDR3 is TGTGCCACCACCGGGACATTTAGCACTGAAGCTTTCTTT. Translation: CATTGTFSTEAFF.

This chain uses TRBV5-6 with TRBJ1-2, with D possibly matching TRBD1 (6 bases). The germline gives CDR1 SGHDT, CDR2 YYEEEE. The CDR3 extends over 14 amino acids. Trimming took 1 base from V and 8 from J, leaving 15 bases between them. The DNA of the CDR3 is TGTGCCAGCAGCTTGCTCTCGGGGGGCGAGGGCTACACCTTC. It encodes CASSLLSGGEGYTF.

The V gene is TRBV5-1, the J gene TRBJ1-4; 10 nucleotides line up with TRBD1. The length of the CDR3 is 16 residues. The germline V gene has CDR1 SGHRS and CDR2 YFSETQ. V lost 4 bases, J lost 8 bases, and 11 bases stayed unmatched. The CDR3 region is CASSREGGTGAEKLFF. The CDR3 DNA follows: TGCGCCAGCAGCCGCGAAGGAGGGACAGGGGCGGAAAAACTGTTTTTT.

CDR3 protein: CASRGLAGTNTDTQYF. The CDR3, as DNA: TGTGCCAGCAGGGGACTAGCGGGAACCAACACAGATACGCAGTATTTT. The chain carries TRBV28 and TRBJ2-3; 13 bases agree with TRBD2. Looked up from germline, CDR1 is MDHEN and CDR2 is SYDVKM. The CDR3 is 16 amino acids. With V trimmed by 6 bases and J by 2 bases, 5 bases remained unmatched.

This clone was seen a handful of times. V is TRBV19 and J is TRBJ1-1; D is perhaps TRBD1 (5 bases). Trimming pared 5 bases from V and 6 bases from J, leaving 16 bases between. Germline CDR1 is LNHDA and CDR2 is SQIVND (reference sequence). The CDR3 sequence is 14 residues long. CDR3 in amino acids: CASSGSAGQPEAFF. The CDR3, as DNA: TGTGCCAGTAGTGGCTCAGCGGGGCAGCCTGAAGCTTTCTTT.

The chain links TRBV4-3 to TRBJ1-5, with 7 bases aligning to TRBD1. The V and J ends lost 4 bases and 0 bases, in that order; junction bases with no gene match: 18. This CDR3 contains 20 residues. The germline CDR1 and CDR2 sequences are LGHNA and YSLEER. Here the CDR3 DNA reads TGCGCCAGCAGCCGAACACTAATCTACCGGGACAGCTATAGCAATCAGCCCCAGCATTTT. This codes for CASSRTLIYRDSYSNQPQHF.

As DNA, the CDR3 is TGTGCCAGCCCTGAGCACGGGACTGATTCCTACGAGCAGTACTTC. Encoded protein: CASPEHGTDSYEQYF. The chain links TRBV5-4 to TRBJ2-5; D perhaps matches TRBD2 (6 bases). The tail of the sequence fits TRBJ2-7 better, so the J call may be wrong. The CDR3 extends over 15 amino acids. Germline V gives CDR1 SGHNT, CDR2 YYREEE (reference sequence).

V is TRBV11-2 and J is TRBJ1-2, with D hard to call. CDR3 length equals 15 residues. V dropped 5 bases and J dropped 0 bases, with 13 bases sitting between them. Per germline, CDR1 SGHAT and CDR2 FQNNGV. In nucleotides, the CDR3 is TGTGCCAGCAGCAAAACGCCACTACCTAACTATGGCTACACCTTC. As protein: CASSKTPLPNYGYTF.

The gene calls are TRBV28 and TRBJ2-3, with 8 bases lining up with TRBD2. This CDR3 spans 17 amino acids. Germline CDR1 MDHEN, CDR2 SYDVKM. The V and J ends lost 5 bases and 2 bases, in that order; junction bases with no gene match: 12. Here the CDR3 reads CASSPHGGGYYTDTQYF. CDR3 bases: TGTGCCAGCAGTCCACATGGCGGGGGGTACTACACAGATACGCAGTATTTT.

The gene calls are TRBV19 and TRBJ2-3; the match to TRBD1 covers 7 bases. This CDR3 contains 14 residues. Germline-derived CDR1 and CDR2 are LNHDA and SQIVND (reference sequence). V was clipped by 6 bases and J by 6 bases; unmatched bases: 9. CDR3 sequence (DNA): TGTGCCAGTAGAACAGGGGACGTAGGGGATACGCAGTATTTT. It specifies CASRTGDVGDTQYF.

CDR3 protein: CASSPQRAADTQYF. CDR3 nucleotide sequence: TGTGCCAGCAGTCCCCAGAGGGCCGCGGATACGCAGTATTTT. This chain uses TRBV27 with TRBJ2-3, with a weak D call TRBD2 (5 bases). Per germline, CDR1 MNHEY and CDR2 SMNVEV (reference sequence). V lost 5 bases and J lost 6, with 15 bases in between. This CDR3 spans 14 amino acids.